This TCR beta chain was profiled in a study of cytomegalovirus exposure and HLA in healthy donors. Of note for this clone: Antigen unknown.

PCR employed 60 Vbeta and 13 Jbeta primers. TCRdb keeps only in-frame clones here, not all; method: immunoSEQ multiplex PCR. Of over 110,000 clones in the sample, around 82% are singletons; the top ten hold 2.4%. General study findings and limits: Being productive about 87% or about 30% of the time was typical of most TCR beta V segments in an earlier analysis.

In germline, CDR1 is LGHNA, CDR2 YNFKEQ. The length of the CDR3 is 15 residues. V gave up 1 base and J gave up 2 bases; unmatched junction bases: 4. Sample: PBMCs. The rearrangement joins TRBV4-2 to TRBJ2-7; 8 bases are shared with TRBD2. The clonotype originates from a woman younger than 35 in good health and CMV-seropositive. CDR3 DNA: TGTGCCAGCAGCCAAGGTCGGGGGGGCACCTACGAGCAGTACTTC. Protein sequence: CASSQGRGGTYEQYF.